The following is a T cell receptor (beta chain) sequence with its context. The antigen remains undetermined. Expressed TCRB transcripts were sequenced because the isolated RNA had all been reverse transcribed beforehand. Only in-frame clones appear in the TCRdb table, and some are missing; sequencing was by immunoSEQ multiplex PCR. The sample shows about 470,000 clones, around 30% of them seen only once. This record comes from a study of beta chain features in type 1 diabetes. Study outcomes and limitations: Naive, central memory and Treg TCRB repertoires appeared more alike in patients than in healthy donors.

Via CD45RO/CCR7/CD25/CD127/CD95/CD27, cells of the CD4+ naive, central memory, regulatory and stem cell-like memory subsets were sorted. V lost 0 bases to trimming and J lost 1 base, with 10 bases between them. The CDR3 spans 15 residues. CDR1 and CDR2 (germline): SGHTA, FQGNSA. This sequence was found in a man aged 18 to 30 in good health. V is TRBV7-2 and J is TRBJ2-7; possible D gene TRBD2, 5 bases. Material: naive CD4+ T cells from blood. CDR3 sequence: CASSLAPGTSYEQYF. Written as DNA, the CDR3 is TGTGCCAGCAGCTTAGCGCCGGGAACATCCTACGAGCAGTACTTC.